The clone carrying this TCR beta chain was seen more than once but under ten times. The CDR3 consists of 12 residues. V shed 6 bases and J shed 5 bases, with 13 bases lying between them. Germline CDR1 reads SQVTM; CDR2 reads ANQGSEA. These data originate in a study of blood T cell repertoires in COVID-19. Under the authors' procedure: Reference gene primer amplification gave estimated nucleated cell counts. Sequencing used immunoSEQ multiplex PCR; TCRdb keeps in-frame clones, though not all of them. V and J calls and clone size are given by that table; D and trimming were obtained from the DNA. This table has roughly 99,000 clones, 88% appearing once.

Material for sequencing was peripheral blood. The chain carries TRBV29-1 and TRBJ1-2; possibly TRBD1 for D (6 bases). The receptor was derived from a man over 45 with COVID-19, enrolled during active disease. The CDR3 loop is CSVKGQGYGYTF. DNA for the CDR3: TGCAGCGTGAAGGGGCAGGGGTATGGCTACACCTTC.